This TCR beta chain was captured in a study of blood T cells in healthy people across ages. Using a J-beta primer mix together with a sample-barcoded 5' primer, a second PCR was run for roughly 6 to 12 cycles. MiXCR was run by TCRdb on the 5' RACE reads, yielding one entry per CDR3 protein. Of approximately 600,000 distinct CDR3 sequences listed, roughly 50% were seen once; the top ten hold 30% to 40%. In germline, CDR1 is SGHAT, CDR2 FQNNGV. This CDR3 comprises 17 residues. V lost 1 base, J lost 1 base, and 6 bases stayed unmatched. This sequence was found in a man aged 60-69 years in good health. Sequenced sample: blood. V gene TRBV11-2 combines with J gene TRBJ2-1, with TRBD1 matching 8 bases. The CDR3 spells CASSLAGTGPSYNEQFF. The CDR3 DNA is TGTGCCAGCAGCTTAGCCGGGACAGGACCATCCTACAATGAGCAGTTCTTC.